This T cell receptor beta chain was sequenced during a study of OX40 agonist ivuxolimab in advanced cancers. Across the whole study: Clinicians treated patients with ivuxolimab, an agonistic anti-OX40 (CD134) antibody.

Only one count was recorded for this clone. Trimming removed 0 bases from V and 2 bases from J, with 13 bases in between. Germline CDR1 is SGHDN and CDR2 is FVKESK. The CDR3 runs 16 residues. Profiled with immunoSEQ multiplex PCR; TCRdb holds only in-frame clones, not every one. The sample contains some 70,000 clones, 88% of which appear only once. This receptor was identified in an adult with an advanced solid tumor such as melanoma, head and neck, liver or kidney cancer. The source was CD4+ or CD8+ T cells sorted from blood, collected in a trial of the OX40 agonist ivuxolimab. The V gene is TRBV14, the J gene TRBJ1-2; D is ambiguous. The CDR3 DNA follows: TGTGCCAGCAGCCAAGATCTCGGCCGAGCGAACTATGGCTACACCTTC. Translated: CASSQDLGRANYGYTF. Together with reference TRBV14 and TRBJ1-2, the CDR3 gives the full variable domain: EAGVTQFPSHSVIEKGQTVTLRCDPISGHDNLYWYRRVMGKEIKFLLHFVKESKQDESGMPNNRFLAERTGGTYSTLKVQPAELEDSGVYFCASSQDLGRANYGYTFGSGTRLTVV.